Sequencing of this TCR beta chain was carried out in a study of shared clonotypes between healthy human individuals. TCRdb's copy holds only in-frame clones and misses some; the assay was immunoSEQ multiplex PCR. The sample shows about 2.4 million clones, around 94% of them seen only once. All of the donors resided in Nashville, Tennessee, and each was a Caucasian adult. The study's findings and limits: With few donors, the genetic and exposure-history diversity represented was limited.

On this clone itself: The antigen is not known.

CDR3 size: 13 residues. The V and J ends lost 6 bases and 7 bases respectively, with 15 bases between them. Germline-derived CDR1 and CDR2 are MDHEN and SYDVKM. This rearrangement joins TRBV28 to TRBJ1-1; D might be TRBD1 (5 bases). Source material: naive CD4+ T cells sorted from blood. Subset noted: CD45RA+ positively selected. The origin of this receptor is a man younger than 35 in good health. CDR3 DNA sequence: TGTGCCAGCAGCCAACCCGGGGGGTTTGAAGCTTTCTTT. Translation: CASSQPGGFEAFF.